This T cell receptor (beta chain) was sequenced in a study of Ad26.COV2.S vaccination and SARS-CoV-2 variants. In the study overall: Ad26.COV2.S given intramuscularly, once or twice 56 days apart.

Germline values: CDR1 SGHTS, CDR2 YDEGEE. Deletions cut 5 bases from V and 9 bases from J, with 15 bases between. This CDR3 has 13 residues. Treatment in this sample: some 19 received Ad26.COV2.S at low or high dose, single or two shots; 5 received placebo; per-sample allocation not given. The investigators took samples on day 63 after the first vaccine or placebo injection. Boston supplied an adult donor aged 18-55 years. Using immunoSEQ multiplex PCR, the repertoire was profiled, and TCRdb retains in-frame clones only, with some absent. The table shows about 320,000 clones, with approximately 80% occurring only once.

This TCR was recovered from a person aged 18 to 65 who received the Ad26.COV2.S COVID-19 vaccine or a placebo. V gene TRBV5-8 combines with J gene TRBJ2-1; TRBD1 might be the D (6 bases). This material consisted of peripheral blood, taken in a trial of Ad26.COV2.S vaccine versus placebo. In nucleotides, the CDR3 is TGTGCCAGCAGGGCAGGGGCAAGGGGTGAGCAGTTCTTC. This translates into CASRAGARGEQFF.